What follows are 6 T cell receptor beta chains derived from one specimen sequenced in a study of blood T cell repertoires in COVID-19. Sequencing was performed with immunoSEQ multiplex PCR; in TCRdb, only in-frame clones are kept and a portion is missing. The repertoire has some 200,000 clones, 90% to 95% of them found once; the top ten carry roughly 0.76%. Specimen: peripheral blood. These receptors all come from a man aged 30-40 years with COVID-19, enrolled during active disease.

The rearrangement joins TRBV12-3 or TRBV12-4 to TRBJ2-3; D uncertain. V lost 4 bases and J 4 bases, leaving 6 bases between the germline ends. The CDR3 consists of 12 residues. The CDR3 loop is CASSYSPDTQYF. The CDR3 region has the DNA TGTGCCAGCAGTTACTCCCCAGATACGCAGTATTTT.

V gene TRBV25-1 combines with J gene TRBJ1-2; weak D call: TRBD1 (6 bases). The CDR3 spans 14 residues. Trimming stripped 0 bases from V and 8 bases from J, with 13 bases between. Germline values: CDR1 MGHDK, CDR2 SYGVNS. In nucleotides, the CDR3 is TGTGCCAGCAGTGAATATTCGGGGGGCGGGGGCTACACCTTC. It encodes CASSEYSGGGGYTF.

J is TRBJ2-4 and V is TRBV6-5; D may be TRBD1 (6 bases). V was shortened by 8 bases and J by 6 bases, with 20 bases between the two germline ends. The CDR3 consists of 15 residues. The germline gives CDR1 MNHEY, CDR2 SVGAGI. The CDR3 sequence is CASGIQGIRGNIQYF. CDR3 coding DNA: TGTGCCAGCGGAATACAGGGAATTCGGGGAAACATTCAGTACTTC.

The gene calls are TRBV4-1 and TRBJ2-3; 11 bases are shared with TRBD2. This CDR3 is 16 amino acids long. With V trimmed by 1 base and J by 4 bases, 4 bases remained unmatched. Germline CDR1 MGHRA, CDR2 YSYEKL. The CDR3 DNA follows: TGCGCCAGCAGCCAAGTAGCGGGGGGGCGGGCAGATACGCAGTATTTT. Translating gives CASSQVAGGRADTQYF.

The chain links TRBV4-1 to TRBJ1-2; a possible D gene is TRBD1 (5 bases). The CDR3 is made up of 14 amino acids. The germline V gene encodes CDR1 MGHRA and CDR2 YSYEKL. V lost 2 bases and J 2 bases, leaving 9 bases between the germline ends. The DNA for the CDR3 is TGCGCCAGCAGCCAACCGACAGCGAACTATGGCTACACCTTC. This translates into CASSQPTANYGYTF.

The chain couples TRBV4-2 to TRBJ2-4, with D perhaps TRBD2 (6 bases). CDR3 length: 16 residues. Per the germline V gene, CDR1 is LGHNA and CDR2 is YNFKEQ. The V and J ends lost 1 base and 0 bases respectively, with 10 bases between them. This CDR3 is CASSQARGIAKNIQYF. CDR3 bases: TGTGCCAGCAGCCAAGCCCGGGGGATAGCCAAAAACATTCAGTACTTC.